Each of the 5 T cell receptor beta chains below was sequenced from the same sample in a study of OX40 agonist ivuxolimab in advanced cancers. Assay: immunoSEQ multiplex PCR; the TCRdb copy retains only in-frame clones and omits some. There are roughly 43,000 clones in the sample; 86% occur only once, and about a third lies in the top ten. The sequencing here drew on CD4+ or CD8+ T cells sorted from blood, taken in a trial of the OX40 agonist ivuxolimab. The receptors were gathered from an adult with an advanced solid tumor such as melanoma, head and neck, liver or kidney cancer.

The chain carries TRBV4-3 and TRBJ2-7, with 9 bases aligning to TRBD2. CDR1 is LGHNA and CDR2 is YSLEER in the germline V gene. The CDR3 covers 16 residues. With 0 bases clipped from V and 7 bases from J, the junction kept 10 bases outside the gene matches. In DNA, the CDR3 is TGCGCCAGCAGCCAAGAAGGCTTTAGCGGGAGTGGTGAGCAGTACTTC. It specifies CASSQEGFSGSGEQYF.

The chain joins TRBV19 to TRBJ2-3; no reliable D call. Germline CDR1 is LNHDA and CDR2 is SQIVND (reference sequence). Trimming took 5 bases from V and 1 from J, leaving 13 bases between them. The CDR3 spans 15 residues. The CDR3 DNA reads as TGTGCCAGTAGTGCCCAAGTAAGTGGCACAGATACGCAGTATTTT. This gives the protein CASSAQVSGTDTQYF.

This clone occurred a few times. CDR3 sequence (DNA): TGTGCCAGCAGCTCACGACTAAATCAAGAGACCCAGTACTTC. This encodes CASSSRLNQETQYF. The rearrangement joins TRBV5-4 to TRBJ2-5; tentative D call: TRBD2 (5 bases). The germline V gene encodes CDR1 SGHNT and CDR2 YYREEE (reference sequence). This CDR3 is built from 14 residues. V gave up 3 bases and J gave up 2 bases, with 11 bases separating them.

This clone has a handful of counts. J is TRBJ2-1 and V is TRBV4-1; D may correspond to TRBD1 or TRBD2 (5 bases each). This CDR3 comprises 16 residues. Germline CDR1 is MGHRA and CDR2 is YSYEKL. Between the trimmed V and J ends, which lost 3 bases and 4 bases, there was a span of 16 bases. CDR3 nucleotides: TGCGCCAGCAGCCATCACCTGGCCTGGGGGTACAATGAGCAGTTCTTC. This gives the protein CASSHHLAWGYNEQFF.

The V and J genes are TRBV5-1 and TRBJ1-5, with TRBD1 identical over 7 bases. Germline lookup yields CDR1 SGHRS and CDR2 YFSETQ. V shed 0 bases, J shed 8 bases, and the junction held 5 bases outside the gene matches. This CDR3 comprises 14 residues. The CDR3 is CASSLETGSKPQHF. The CDR3 DNA is TGCGCCAGCAGCTTGGAGACAGGGTCTAAGCCCCAGCATTTT. The full variable domain, its missing parts supplied by reference TRBV5-1 and TRBJ1-5, is KAGVTQTPRYLIKTRGQQVTLSCSPISGHRSVSWYQQTPGQGLQFLFEYFSETQRNKGNFPGRFSGRQFSNSRSEMNVSTLELGDSALYLCASSLETGSKPQHFGDGTRLSIL.